This entry lists 16 T cell receptor beta chains sequenced from one sample in a study of T cell responses to AZD1222 COVID-19 vaccine. Profiled with immunoSEQ multiplex PCR; TCRdb holds only in-frame clones, not every one. The sample records roughly 100,000 clones, around 94% being singletons. The input for sequencing was peripheral blood, taken on day 0 of AZD1222 vaccination. The receptors were sampled from an adult in good health.

The chain joins TRBV11-2 to TRBJ2-7, with a tentative D call TRBD2 (5 bases). The CDR3 is made up of 15 amino acids. V lost 0 bases to trimming and J lost 3 bases, with 12 bases between them. Germline CDR1 is SGHAT and CDR2 is FQNNGV. CDR3 sequence (DNA): TGTGCCAGCAGCTTAGAGTGGAGAGAGGGCTACGAGCAGTACTTC. Encoded protein: CASSLEWREGYEQYF. Together with reference TRBV11-2 and TRBJ2-7, the CDR3 gives the full variable domain: EAGVAQSPRYKIIEKRQSVAFWCNPISGHATLYWYQQILGQGPKLLIQFQNNGVVDDSQLPKDRFSAERLKGVDSTLKIQPAKLEDSAVYLCASSLEWREGYEQYFGPGTRLTVT.

The chain uses TRBV6-5 and TRBJ2-2, with 10 bases aligning to TRBD1. Germline V lookup: CDR1 MNHEY, CDR2 SVGAGI. With 8 bases clipped from V and 5 bases from J, the junction kept 5 bases outside the gene matches. CDR3 size: 14 residues. The CDR3 is CASHRQGATGELFF. The DNA of the CDR3 is TGTGCCAGCCACCGACAGGGGGCGACCGGGGAGCTGTTTTTT.

This clone showed up just once. The J gene is TRBJ2-1, the V gene TRBV4-1, with 15 nucleotides matching TRBD2. Germline CDR1 is MGHRA and CDR2 is YSYEKL. The CDR3 extends over 19 amino acids. V gave up 0 bases and J gave up 0 bases; unmatched junction bases: 3. The chain's CDR3 is CASSQEGLAGGPSYNEQFF. The CDR3 nucleotides are TGCGCCAGCAGCCAAGAAGGACTAGCGGGAGGGCCCTCCTACAATGAGCAGTTCTTC.

The chain carries TRBV5-1 and TRBJ1-2; a weak D match, TRBD1 (6 bases). The ends were cut back, 3 bases at V and 1 base at J, with 13 bases in the middle. The CDR3 consists of 15 residues. From germline, CDR1 is SGHRS and CDR2 YFSETQ. The CDR3 DNA reads as TGCGCCAGCAGCTCAAACTACAGGGATAACTATGGCTACACCTTC. Residues: CASSSNYRDNYGYTF.

The rearrangement links TRBV2 to TRBJ1-2; possibly TRBD1 for D (6 bases). The germline V and J ends were trimmed by 7 bases and 6 bases, with 21 bases remaining between them. CDR3 length: 15 amino acids. CDR1 SNHLY and CDR2 FYNNEI come from the germline V gene. Here the CDR3 DNA reads TGTGCCAGCATATCACAGGGTATTAATCGGGATGGCTACACCTTC. Translation gives CASISQGINRDGYTF.

This clone was observed a single time. V and J are TRBV10-2 and TRBJ1-4; TRBD1 might be the D (5 bases). V gave up 0 bases and J gave up 8 bases, with 13 bases separating them. This CDR3 is built from 15 residues. Germline lookup yields CDR1 WSHSY and CDR2 SAAADI. CDR3 region: CASSESGGVGEKLFF. DNA for the CDR3: TGCGCCAGCAGTGAGTCTGGAGGGGTGGGCGAAAAACTGTTTTTT.

This chain joins TRBV2 and TRBJ1-5, with a weak D call TRBD1 (5 bases). The CDR3 loop spans 15 amino acids. Germline V lookup: CDR1 SNHLY, CDR2 FYNNEI. V shed 5 bases and J shed 4 bases, with 15 bases lying between them. Here the CDR3 reads CASSPTTQGNQPQHF. Written as DNA, the CDR3 is TGTGCCAGCAGTCCGACGACCCAGGGAAATCAGCCCCAGCATTTT.

In its sample, this clone was seen once. This chain links TRBV29-1 with TRBJ2-5; 11 nucleotides agree with TRBD2. Germline V gene data show CDR1 as SQVTM and CDR2 as ANQGSEA. V shed 7 bases and J 5 bases; nucleotides not matched to a gene: 9. This CDR3 is 14 amino acids long. CDR3 sequence reads: CSALAGGIGETQYF. The CDR3 DNA sequence: TGCAGCGCTCTAGCGGGGGGAATCGGGGAGACCCAGTACTTC.

This clone was picked up one time. The chain uses TRBV7-2 and TRBJ1-3, with D unclear. Germline loops: CDR1 SGHTA, CDR2 FQGNSA. V gave up 3 bases and J gave up 1 base, with 10 bases separating them. The CDR3 loop spans 15 amino acids. CDR3 sequence: CASSFDVPSGNTIYF. The DNA for the CDR3 is TGTGCCAGCAGCTTCGACGTACCGTCTGGAAACACCATATATTTT.

The CDR3 sequence is CASNPGGTSGTGYNEQFF. CDR3 sequence (DNA): TGTGCCAGCAACCCGGGGGGGACTAGCGGGACTGGCTACAATGAGCAGTTCTTC. The chain employs TRBV2 and TRBJ2-1; 13 nucleotides line up with TRBD2. The CDR3 is made up of 18 amino acids. The V segment lost 7 bases and the J segment 3 bases; nucleotides outside the gene matches: 12. From germline, CDR1 is SNHLY and CDR2 FYNNEI.

The chain carries TRBV6-5 and TRBJ1-1; D is unresolved. Trimming left V 6 bases short and J 0 bases short, with 14 bases between. There are 15 residues in the CDR3. CDR1 is MNHEY, CDR2 SVGAGI, per germline. This chain's CDR3 is CASRRPTELNTEAFF. CDR3 sequence (DNA): TGTGCCAGCAGACGACCGACTGAGCTGAACACTGAAGCTTTCTTT.

The chain recombines TRBV3-1 (or the pseudogene TRBV3-2) with TRBJ1-1; D is uncertain. The V and J ends lost 0 bases and 1 base respectively, with 12 bases between them. The CDR3 spans 16 residues. Germline V gene lookup returns CDR1 LGHDT and CDR2 YNNKEL (reference sequence). CDR3 residues: CASSQESGMENTEAFF. The DNA for the CDR3 is TGTGCCAGCAGCCAAGAAAGTGGCATGGAGAACACTGAAGCTTTCTTT.

This chain joins TRBV5-1 and TRBJ1-6; a possible D gene is TRBD1 (5 bases). V was trimmed by 4 bases and J by 7 bases, leaving 15 bases between them. The length of the CDR3 is 15 residues. Germline V gives CDR1 SGHRS, CDR2 YFSETQ. The CDR3: CASSREAEGNSPLHF. The CDR3 DNA sequence: TGCGCCAGCAGCCGCGAGGCCGAGGGGAATTCACCCCTCCACTTT.

J is TRBJ1-1 and V is TRBV20-1, with D perhaps matching TRBD1 (5 bases). V was trimmed by 3 bases and J by 4 bases, leaving 12 bases between them. Germline V gene sequence: CDR1 DFQATT, CDR2 SNEGSKA (reference sequence). The CDR3 extends over 13 amino acids. The CDR3 DNA is TGCAGTGCTAGTCGATCCAGGGCCACTGAAGCTTTCTTT. Protein product: CSASRSRATEAFF.

The chain carries TRBV4-3 and TRBJ2-7; D gene ambiguous. The germline V gene encodes CDR1 LGHNA and CDR2 YSLEER. Trimming pared 2 bases from V and 6 bases from J, leaving 26 bases between. The CDR3 totals 18 residues. The CDR3 DNA is TGCGCCAGCAGCCAACCTAGGGTTCTTCCCCCCGTGGTCTGCGAGCAGTACTTC. Protein: CASSQPRVLPPVVCEQYF.

V usage is TRBV19 and J usage is TRBJ1-1; 7 nucleotides agree with TRBD1. The J segment lost 9 bases and the V segment lost 1 base, leaving 5 bases of the junction unmatched. CDR1 is LNHDA, CDR2 SQIVND, per germline (reference sequence). The CDR3 consists of 13 residues. CDR3 region: CASSIGTGEKAFF. The CDR3 nucleotides read TGTGCCAGTAGTATAGGCACAGGGGAAAAAGCTTTCTTT.